The subject of this entry is one T cell receptor (beta chain). The antigen remains unidentified. Other DNA variants within this sample encode the same CDR3. This sample is part of a study of shared clonotypes between healthy human individuals. Points from the study as a whole: Memory subsets had estimated richness that was generally smaller than that of naive subsets.

The V gene lost 0 bases and the J gene lost 3 bases, with 6 bases spanning the gap. CDR1 SGHRS and CDR2 YFSETQ come from the germline V gene. The CDR3 loop spans 13 amino acids. Naive CD45RA+ and memory CD45RA-negative subsets were split from CD4+ cells. TCRdb's copy holds only in-frame clones and misses some; the assay was immunoSEQ multiplex PCR. In the table there are more than 900,000 clones, approximately 78% of which are singletons. The chain recombines TRBV5-1 with TRBJ2-5; D remains unclear. The receptor's source is a man aged 18-30 years in good health. Some clones in this sample may be carry-over from other donors' samples. The material sequenced was memory CD4+ T cells from PBMCs. Documented subset: CD45RA-negative fraction. CDR3 in DNA: TGCGCCAGCAGCTTGGCAACCGAAGAGACCCAGTACTTC. This encodes CASSLATEETQYF.